This TCR beta chain derives from a study of Graves' ophthalmopathy and Graves' hyperthyroidism. Study-wide background: Peripheral blood was obtained at first diagnosis, ahead of any treatment.

Enrollment excluded any patients with other autoimmune diseases, uncontrolled infections, pregnancy or lactation. V lost 0 bases and J lost 2, with 11 bases in between. This CDR3 region has 14 residues. Germline CDR1 reads DFQATT; CDR2 reads SNEGSKA (reference sequence). The table lists this clonotype with many counts. The antigen is unknown. The sequenced template was RNA, covering the TCR beta CDR3 region. Following a first-round RT-PCR that used HTBI primers, a second-round multiplex PCR was carried out. TCRdb analysed the multiplex PCR reads with MiXCR anew, one entry per CDR3 protein. Counted here are about 180,000 distinct CDR3 sequences, less than 45% occurring once; the ten biggest clones make up under 7%. Study-wide results and limits: Cross-validated, the 13-signature model showed 87.88%/81.08% sensitivity/specificity, and 80%/75% in the test set. With 60% to 71% sensitivity and approximately 72% specificity, the model predicted ophthalmopathy progression.

The gene calls are TRBV20-1 and TRBJ2-7; D ambiguous. Sequencing input: peripheral blood. The receptor was derived from a woman aged 40 to 50 with Graves' ophthalmopathy. The CDR3 DNA reads TGCAGTGCTAGAGAAGTCAGTAGGCCCTACGAGCAGTACTTC. Encoded protein: CSAREVSRPYEQYF.